The clone carrying this T cell receptor beta chain was detected only a few times. Disease duration under 2 months; hyperthyroidism patients were aged 18 to 65. Trimming at V came to 1 base and at J to 9 bases, leaving 8 bases not matched to a gene. The CDR3 loop spans 16 amino acids. The germline V gene has CDR1 SGHRS and CDR2 YFSETQ. These data come from a study of T cells in Graves' hyperthyroidism and ophthalmopathy. Amplification targeted TCR beta CDR3 regions from RNA transcripts. An initial round of RT-PCR targeting the TCR CDR3 relied on the HTBI primer set. In TCRdb, the multiplex PCR reads were re-called with MiXCR into one record per CDR3 protein. The sample lists 300,000 to 400,000 distinct CDR3 sequences; 18% were seen once.

The sample was blood. The V and J genes are TRBV5-1 and TRBJ2-1, with 12 bases lining up with TRBD2. The sequence derives from a woman aged 50 to 60 with Graves' hyperthyroidism. The CDR3 DNA follows: TGCGCCAGCAGCTTGAATCTAGCGGGGGGGCCCAGTGAGCAGTTCTTC. As protein: CASSLNLAGGPSEQFF. The whole variable domain, filled in from reference TRBV5-1 and TRBJ2-1, reads KAGVTQTPRYLIKTRGQQVTLSCSPISGHRSVSWYQQTPGQGLQFLFEYFSETQRNKGNFPGRFSGRQFSNSRSEMNVSTLELGDSALYLCASSLNLAGGPSEQFFGPGTRLTVL.